This TCR beta chain stems from a study of blood T cell repertoires in COVID-19. The repertoire was sequenced with immunoSEQ multiplex PCR; TCRdb's copy has only in-frame clones and lacks some. Among roughly 330,000 clones listed, nearly 90% were seen once. This clonotype was obtained from a woman younger than 45 who had recovered from COVID-19. The sample taken for sequencing was PBMCs or T cells enriched from blood (not recorded which).

CDR3 in amino acids: CASSPDRGNTEAFF. CDR3 in DNA: TGCGCCAGCAGCCCGGACAGGGGGAACACTGAAGCTTTCTTT. This sequence joins TRBV5-1 and TRBJ1-1, with 9 bases identical to TRBD1. This CDR3 spans 14 amino acids. Unmatched junction bases numbered 2, after V lost 4 bases and J lost 1 base. Germline V CDR1 and CDR2: SGHRS, YFSETQ.